These 25 T cell receptor beta chains originate from one sample sequenced in a study of blood T cell repertoires in COVID-19. Clones were sequenced by immunoSEQ multiplex PCR, and TCRdb holds only the in-frame ones, with some missing. The data contain 300,000 to 400,000 clones, about 86% of them singletons. The sequenced sample was peripheral blood. Receptors originate from a man aged 30 to 45 with active or convalescent COVID-19.

This sequence joins TRBV6-5 and TRBJ1-2; TRBD1 matches at 9 bases. This CDR3 is 14 amino acids long. CDR1 is MNHEY and CDR2 is SVGAGI in the germline V gene. The V gene end was trimmed by 6 bases and the J gene end by 8 bases; junction bases not matched to a gene: 10. The CDR3 sequence is CASSQTGGGFGYTF. The CDR3 DNA reads TGTGCCAGCAGCCAAACAGGGGGCGGGTTCGGCTACACCTTC.

The chain carries TRBV7-2 and TRBJ2-1; tentative D call: TRBD1 (5 bases). The CDR3 runs 13 residues. Germline V CDR1 and CDR2: SGHTA, FQGNSA. Between the trimmed V and J ends, which lost 5 bases and 4 bases, there was a span of 9 bases. The CDR3 coding sequence is TGTGCCAGCAGCACGGACACATACAATGAGCAGTTCTTC. It codes for CASSTDTYNEQFF.

The chain links TRBV11-2 to TRBJ2-2; TRBD2 matches at 14 bases. Per the germline V gene, CDR1 is SGHAT and CDR2 is FQNNGV. The CDR3 has 19 residues. V gave up 5 bases and J gave up 6 bases; unmatched junction bases: 14. Here the CDR3 reads CASSRPGLAGGQKPGELFF. In DNA form, the CDR3 reads TGTGCCAGCAGCCGACCAGGACTAGCGGGAGGACAGAAGCCCGGGGAGCTGTTTTTT.

The rearrangement joins TRBV7-7 to TRBJ2-1, with D unresolved. The CDR3 is 13 amino acids. V was pared by 1 base and J by 6 bases, with 7 bases between. Germline V CDR1 and CDR2: SSHAT, FNYEAQ (reference sequence). The CDR3 nucleotides read TGTGCCAGCAGCTTAGGGCTTCTCAATGAGCAGTTCTTC. Protein: CASSLGLLNEQFF.

The CDR3 here is CASSLGGLQPQHF. The DNA for the CDR3 is TGTGCCAGCAGCTTAGGGGGGCTTCAGCCCCAGCATTTT. J is TRBJ1-5 and V is TRBV11-2; possible D gene TRBD1, 6 bases. The CDR3 has 13 residues. From germline, CDR1 is SGHAT and CDR2 FQNNGV. With 1 base removed from V and 6 bases from J, the gap between germline ends came to 7 bases.

J is TRBJ1-6 and V is TRBV7-2; D is perhaps TRBD1 (5 bases). Trimming left V 2 bases short and J 7 bases short, with 12 bases between. CDR1 and CDR2 (germline): SGHTA, FQGNSA. This CDR3 is 15 amino acids long. The CDR3 is CASSLFSGKNSPLHF. CDR3 coding DNA: TGTGCCAGCAGCTTATTTTCAGGGAAAAATTCACCCCTCCACTTT.

The chain carries TRBV5-1 and TRBJ1-1; D not certain. Germline V gene data show CDR1 as SGHRS and CDR2 as YFSETQ. This CDR3 has 13 amino acids. V dropped 4 bases and J dropped 1 base, with 8 bases sitting between them. The CDR3 DNA reads as TGCGCCAGCAGCCACCGCGGGAACACTGAAGCTTTCTTT. This codes for CASSHRGNTEAFF.

The chain employs TRBV7-2 and TRBJ2-1, with D possibly being TRBD2 (6 bases). Germline V CDR1 and CDR2: SGHTA, FQGNSA. Between the trimmed V and J ends, which lost 0 bases and 4 bases, there was a span of 16 bases. The CDR3 has 17 residues. For the CDR3, the DNA is TGTGCCAGCAGCTTAGCCGGGGGACGGTGGGTGTACAATGAGCAGTTCTTC. Its protein product is CASSLAGGRWVYNEQFF.

V and J are TRBV24-1 and TRBJ2-7; 9 nucleotides align to TRBD1. The CDR3 totals 16 residues. Trimming cost V 3 bases and J 3 bases; bases outside gene matches: 8. Germline V gives CDR1 KGHDR, CDR2 SFDVKD. The CDR3 here is CATSDPRDRDNYEQYF. CDR3 coding DNA: TGTGCCACCAGTGATCCTAGGGACAGGGACAACTACGAGCAGTACTTC.

The rearrangement joins TRBV21-1 to TRBJ2-7; the DNA was not used to check the table's D call, TRBD1. TRBV21-1 is noted as a pseudogene. The CDR3 runs 13 residues. CDR3 amino acids: CASSDRQDFEQYF. The CDR3, as DNA: TGTGCCAGCAGCGACCGACAGGATTTCGAGCAGTACTTC.

The rearrangement links TRBV10-3 to TRBJ1-4, with 7 nucleotides matching TRBD1. Germline V CDR1 and CDR2: ENHRY, SYGVKD. After removal of 5 bases from V and 2 bases from J, the junction contained 5 bases not matched to a gene. CDR3 size: 15 residues. The CDR3 DNA follows: TGTGCCATCAGTTGGTCGACAGGGACTAATGAAAAACTGTTTTTT. Its protein is CAISWSTGTNEKLFF.

This clone has a single count. The chain joins TRBV27 to TRBJ2-7; TRBD2 matches at 9 bases. CDR3 length equals 18 residues. Unmatched junction bases numbered 14, after V lost 5 bases and J lost 0 bases. Germline V gene data show CDR1 as MNHEY and CDR2 as SMNVEV (reference sequence). CDR3 amino acids: CASSRYSGGISYSYEQYF. CDR3 coding DNA: TGTGCCAGCAGTCGCTATAGCGGGGGCATAAGTTACTCCTACGAGCAGTACTTC.

This chain joins TRBV29-1 and TRBJ2-7; 8 bases map to TRBD2. This CDR3 spans 12 amino acids. V was clipped by 6 bases and J by 5 bases; unmatched bases: 6. Germline V gene data show CDR1 as SQVTM and CDR2 as ANQGSEA. The CDR3, as DNA: TGCAGCGTCGGGGGGGGTACCGACGAGCAGTACTTC. It codes for CSVGGGTDEQYF.

This chain connects TRBV7-9 to TRBJ2-5; 9 nucleotides line up with TRBD1. CDR3 size: 15 residues. CDR1 and CDR2 from the germline V gene are SEHNR and FQNEAQ (reference sequence). The junction had 9 bases not matched to a gene; V was cut back by 5 bases and J by 5 bases. CDR3 residues: CASSALQGAGETQYF. CDR3 in DNA: TGTGCCAGCAGCGCCCTACAGGGGGCCGGGGAGACCCAGTACTTC. The full variable domain, rest sourced from reference TRBV7-9 and TRBJ2-5, is DTGVSQNPRHKITKRGQNVTFRCDPISEHNRLYWYRQTLGQGPEFLTYFQNEAQLEKSRLLSDRFSAERPKGSFSTLEIQRTEQGDSAMYLCASSALQGAGETQYFGPGTRLLVL.

This clone was observed once. The chain employs TRBV7-2 and TRBJ2-7; TRBD1 is a possible D gene (5 bases). Germline V gives CDR1 SGHTA, CDR2 FQGNSA. This CDR3 comprises 15 residues. The germline V and J ends were trimmed by 4 bases and 3 bases, with 16 bases remaining between them. CDR3 sequence (DNA): TGTGCCAGCAGCTCCCCCCCGGTCGGACACTACGAGCAGTACTTC. This codes for CASSSPPVGHYEQYF.

The V call is TRBV30, the J call TRBJ1-1; D ambiguous. This CDR3 spans 15 amino acids. Germline-derived CDR1 and CDR2 are GTSNPN and SVGIG (reference sequence). V shed 3 bases and J shed 3 bases, with 17 bases lying between them. The CDR3 is CAWSEERGVHTEAFF. CDR3 in DNA: TGTGCCTGGAGCGAGGAGCGGGGAGTGCACACTGAAGCTTTCTTT.

This sequence joins TRBV18 and TRBJ1-2; D gene uncertain. Germline V gives CDR1 KGHSH, CDR2 LQKENI. The CDR3 covers 14 residues. Trimming left V 4 bases short and J 0 bases short, with 9 bases between. CDR3 in amino acids: CASSRAQANYGYTF. The CDR3 bases are TGTGCCAGCTCACGGGCCCAAGCTAACTATGGCTACACCTTC.

J is TRBJ1-6 and V is TRBV24-1; no clear D gene. Germline V gene data show CDR1 as KGHDR and CDR2 as SFDVKD. Trimming left V 4 bases short and J 7 bases short, with 4 bases between. This CDR3 is 12 amino acids long. In DNA form, the CDR3 reads TGTGCCACCAGTGACGGGAATTCACCCCTCCACTTT. Its translation is CATSDGNSPLHF.

At least ten counts were recorded for this clone. The chain recombines TRBV6-5 with TRBJ2-7; D unresolved. V dropped 5 bases and J dropped 0 bases, with 8 bases sitting between them. This CDR3 is 13 amino acids long. The germline V gene encodes CDR1 MNHEY and CDR2 SVGAGI. CDR3 loop: CASSQRSSYEQYF. The CDR3 nucleotides are TGTGCCAGCAGTCAAAGGAGCTCCTACGAGCAGTACTTC.

This clone was observed a single time. The V and J genes are TRBV7-9 and TRBJ2-1; 7 bases line up with TRBD2. The junction had 8 bases not matched to a gene; V was cut back by 4 bases and J by 8 bases. Germline lookup yields CDR1 SEHNR and CDR2 FQNEAQ (reference sequence). This CDR3 spans 14 amino acids. The CDR3, as DNA: TGTGCCAGCAGCTCCGGGCGGGAGAAACATGAGCAGTTCTTC. Translated: CASSSGREKHEQFF. Based on the CDR3 plus reference TRBV7-9 and TRBJ2-1, the full variable domain is DTGVSQNPRHKITKRGQNVTFRCDPISEHNRLYWYRQTLGQGPEFLTYFQNEAQLEKSRLLSDRFSAERPKGSFSTLEIQRTEQGDSAMYLCASSSGREKHEQFFGPGTRLTVL.

This chain connects TRBV11-3 to TRBJ2-5, with D possibly matching TRBD2 (6 bases). Trimming shortened V by 5 bases and J by 1 base, and 11 bases separated the two germline ends. CDR3 length equals 14 residues. Looked up from germline, CDR1 is SGHNT and CDR2 is YENEEA. Here the CDR3 DNA reads TGTGCCAGCAGCGAAACGGGGGTCCAAGAGACCCAGTACTTC. It translates to CASSETGVQETQYF. The variable domain in full, with the rest retrieved from reference TRBV11-3 and TRBJ2-5, is EAGVVQSPRYKIIEKKQPVAFWCNPISGHNTLYWYLQNLGQGPELLIRYENEEAVDDSQLPKDRFSAERLKGVDSTLKIQPAELGDSAVYLCASSETGVQETQYFGPGTRLLVL.

The chain couples TRBV4-1 to TRBJ2-5; TRBD2 agrees at 10 bases. Germline assignment: CDR1 MGHRA and CDR2 YSYEKL. Trimming at V came to 5 bases and at J to 3 bases, leaving 6 bases not matched to a gene. The length of the CDR3 is 15 residues. The CDR3 protein is CASSEAAGGEETQYF. In DNA form, the CDR3 reads TGCGCCAGCAGCGAGGCAGCGGGGGGGGAAGAGACCCAGTACTTC.

The CDR3 DNA reads as TGTGCCAGCAGTTACTCGAGGGGGATGAACACCGGGGAGCTGTTTTTT. It is translated as CASSYSRGMNTGELFF. This rearrangement joins TRBV6-5 to TRBJ2-2; D is possibly TRBD1 (6 bases). This CDR3 has 16 residues. Germline CDR1 and CDR2: MNHEY and SVGAGI. The ends were cut back, 0 bases at V and 1 base at J, with 9 bases in the middle.

The chain combines TRBV5-1 with TRBJ1-1; D is possibly TRBD1 (6 bases). The V end lost 1 base, the J end lost 6 bases, and 16 bases lay between the germline ends. The CDR3 runs 15 residues. Per the germline V gene, CDR1 is SGHRS and CDR2 is YFSETQ. CDR3 nucleotides: TGCGCCAGCAGCTTGCAACAGGGTAGGGGATCTGAAGCTTTCTTT. This codes for CASSLQQGRGSEAFF.

The J gene is TRBJ1-5, the V gene TRBV5-1; D possibly corresponds to TRBD1 (5 bases). The germline V and J ends were trimmed by 2 bases and 0 bases, with 15 bases remaining between them. Germline CDR1 and CDR2: SGHRS and YFSETQ. This CDR3 region has 17 residues. CDR3 sequence reads: CASSLSPGLYSNQPQHF. The CDR3 region has the DNA TGCGCCAGCAGCTTAAGTCCGGGACTCTATAGCAATCAGCCCCAGCATTTT.